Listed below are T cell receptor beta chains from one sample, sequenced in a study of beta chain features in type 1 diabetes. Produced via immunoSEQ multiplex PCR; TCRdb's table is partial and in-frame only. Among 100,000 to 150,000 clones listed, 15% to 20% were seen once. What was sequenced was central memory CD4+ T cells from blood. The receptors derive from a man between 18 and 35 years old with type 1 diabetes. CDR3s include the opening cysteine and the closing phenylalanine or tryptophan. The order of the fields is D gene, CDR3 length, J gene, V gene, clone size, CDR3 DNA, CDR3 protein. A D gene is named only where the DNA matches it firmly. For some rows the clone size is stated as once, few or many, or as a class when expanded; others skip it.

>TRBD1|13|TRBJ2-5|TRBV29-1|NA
TGCAGCAAACTGACAGGGTTGGATGGGACCCAGTACTTC
CSKLTGLDGTQYF
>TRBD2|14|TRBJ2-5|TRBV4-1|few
TGCGCCAGCAGCCTGCTAGCGGGAGGGGAGACCCAGTACTTC
CASSLLAGGETQYF
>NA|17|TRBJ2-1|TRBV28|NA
TGTGCCAGCATGAAATTTTGGCCTCTTCGTCCCTACAATGAGCAGTTCTTC
CASMKFWPLRPYNEQFF
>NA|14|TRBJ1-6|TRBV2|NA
TGTGCCAGCAGTGAACTAGGGGGATATTCACCCCTCCACTTT
CASSELGGYSPLHF
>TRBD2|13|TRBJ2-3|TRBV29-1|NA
TGCAGCGTACCGGGACTAGCAGCAGATACGCAGTATTTT
CSVPGLAADTQYF
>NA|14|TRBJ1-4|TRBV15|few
TGTGCCACCAGCAGAACCAGGACTAATGAAAAACTGTTTTTT
CATSRTRTNEKLFF
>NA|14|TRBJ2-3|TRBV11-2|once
TGTGCCAGCAGCCCCACACCAAACACAGATACGCAGTATTTT
CASSPTPNTDTQYF
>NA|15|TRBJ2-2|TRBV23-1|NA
TGCGCCAGCAGTCGCTCAAAAGGCGGGACCGGGGAGCTGTTTTTT
CASSRSKGGTGELFF
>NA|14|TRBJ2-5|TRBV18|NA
TGTGCCAGCTCACCAGTTTCAGGCCAAGAGACCCAGTACTTC
CASSPVSGQETQYF
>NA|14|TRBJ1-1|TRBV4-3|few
TGCGCCAGCAGCCAAGATGGTCTGAACACTGAAGCTTTCTTT
CASSQDGLNTEAFF
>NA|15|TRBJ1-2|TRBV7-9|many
TGTGCCAGCAGCTTGAACCTCAGAGACACTTATGGCTACACCTTC
CASSLNLRDTYGYTF
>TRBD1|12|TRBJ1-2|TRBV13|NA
TGTGCCAGCACTGGGCAGGGGGGTGGCTACACCTTC
CASTGQGGGYTF
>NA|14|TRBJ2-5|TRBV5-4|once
TGTGCCAGCAGCTCCCGGGGGCCGCAAGAGACCCAGTACTTC
CASSSRGPQETQYF
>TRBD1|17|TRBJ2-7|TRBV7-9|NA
TGTGCCAGCAGCTCTCCGGGACAGGGGGCGCTTTTTCACGAGCAGTACTTC
CASSSPGQGALFHEQYF
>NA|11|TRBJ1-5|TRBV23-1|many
TGCGCCAGCAGCGGAACCTGGCCCCAGCATTTT
CASSGTWPQHF
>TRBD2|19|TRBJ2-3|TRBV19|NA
TGTGCCAGTAGTCCGCGACTAGCGGGAACTCTACTTGGCGCAGATACGCAGTATTTT
CASSPRLAGTLLGADTQYF
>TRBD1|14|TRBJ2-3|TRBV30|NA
TGTGCCTGGAGCCGGGACAGGGTAACAGATACGCAGTATTTT
CAWSRDRVTDTQYF
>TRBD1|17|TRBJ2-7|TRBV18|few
TGTGCCAGCTCACCATCCCCCTCGGGACAGGGGGCTAGGGAGCAGTACTTC
CASSPSPSGQGAREQYF
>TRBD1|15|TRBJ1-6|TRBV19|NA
TGTGCCAGTACTCTTGGGGGGACAGCAAATTCACCCCTCCACTTT
CASTLGGTANSPLHF
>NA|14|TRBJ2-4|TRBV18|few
TGTGCCAGCTCACCACAGGGGACCTTGAACATTCAGTACTTC
CASSPQGTLNIQYF
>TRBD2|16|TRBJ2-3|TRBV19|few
TGTGCCAGTAGTATTGGTGGACTAGCGCCGTCGGATACGCAGTATTTT
CASSIGGLAPSDTQYF
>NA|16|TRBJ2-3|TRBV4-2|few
TGTGCCAGCAGCCATGACCAAGAAGGGAGCACAGATACGCAGTATTTT
CASSHDQEGSTDTQYF
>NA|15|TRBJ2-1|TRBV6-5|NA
TGTGCCAGCAGTAAGCTAGCAGGCTCCTACAATGAGCAGTTCTTC
CASSKLAGSYNEQFF
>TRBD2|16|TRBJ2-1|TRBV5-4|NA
TGTGCCAGCAGCAGAACTAGCGGGGGAAGGGGCAATGAGCAGTTCTTC
CASSRTSGGRGNEQFF
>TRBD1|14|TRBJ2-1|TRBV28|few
TGTGCCAGCAGTTTAGGACAGGGCCGCAATGAGCAGTTCTTC
CASSLGQGRNEQFF
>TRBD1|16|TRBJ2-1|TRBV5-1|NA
TGCGCCAGCAGCCCCACGGGACAGGGTTCCTACAATGAGCAGTTCTTC
CASSPTGQGSYNEQFF
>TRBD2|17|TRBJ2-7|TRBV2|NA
TGTGCCAGCAGTTCCTCGGGACTAGCGGTAAGCTCCTACGAGCAGTACTTC
CASSSSGLAVSSYEQYF
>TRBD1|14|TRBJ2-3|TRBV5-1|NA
TGCGCCAGTCAACAGGGGACCCCCACAGATACGCAGTATTTT
CASQQGTPTDTQYF
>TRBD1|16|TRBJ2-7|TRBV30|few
TGTGCCTGGAGTGCCCGCCTCGGGACAGGGTCCTACGAGCAGTACTTC
CAWSARLGTGSYEQYF
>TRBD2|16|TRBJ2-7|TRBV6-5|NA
TGTGCCAGCAGTTCACACCCTGCCGGGACTAGCGCGAAACAGTACTTC
CASSSHPAGTSAKQYF
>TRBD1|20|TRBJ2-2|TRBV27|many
TGTGCCAGCAGTTGGAGCCGGGACAGGGCGCCCCAGCGGACTACCGGGGAGCTGTTTTTT
CASSWSRDRAPQRTTGELFF
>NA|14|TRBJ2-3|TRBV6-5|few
TGTGCCAGCAGGGGGACTGCGAGCACAGATACGCAGTATTTT
CASRGTASTDTQYF
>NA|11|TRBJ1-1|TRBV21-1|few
TGTGCCAGCAGCAAAGGGCAGGAAGCTTTCTTT
CASSKGQEAFF
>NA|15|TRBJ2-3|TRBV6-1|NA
TGTGCCAGCAGTGAACGGGCTAGACGCACAGATACGCAGTATTTT
CASSERARRTDTQYF
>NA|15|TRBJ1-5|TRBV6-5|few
TGTGCCAGCAGTCCACTTTACAGGGGCAATCAGCCCCAGCATTTT
CASSPLYRGNQPQHF
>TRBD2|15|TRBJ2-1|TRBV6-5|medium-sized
TGTGCCAGCAGCCGACTAGCGGGAGGGCCCAATGAGCAGTTCTTC
CASSRLAGGPNEQFF
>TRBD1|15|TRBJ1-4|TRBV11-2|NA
TGTGCCAGCAGCTTCCGTGCAGGGGGAAATGAAAAACTGTTTTTT
CASSFRAGGNEKLFF
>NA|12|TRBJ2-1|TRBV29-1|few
TGCAGCGGTGAACCGCGGCTTGATGAGCAGTTCTTC
CSGEPRLDEQFF
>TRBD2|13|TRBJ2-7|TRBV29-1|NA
TGCAGCGGTGTGACAGCGGGAGGACTGTCGGTCTACTTC
CSGVTAGGLSVYF
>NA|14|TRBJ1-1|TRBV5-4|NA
TGTGCCAGCAGCTTGGAACAGATGAACACTGAAGCTTTCTTT
CASSLEQMNTEAFF
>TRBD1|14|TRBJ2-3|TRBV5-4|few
TGTGCCAGCAGCCCCAGGGGGAGCACAGATACGCAGTATTTT
CASSPRGSTDTQYF
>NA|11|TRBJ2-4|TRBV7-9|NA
TGTGCCAGCAGCTACATAAACATTCAGTACTTC
CASSYINIQYF
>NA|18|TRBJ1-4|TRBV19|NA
TGTGCCAGTAGTATGTTTCGAGGGATCGCCGCAACTAATGAAAAACTGTTTTTT
CASSMFRGIAATNEKLFF
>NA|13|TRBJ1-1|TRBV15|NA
TGTGCCACCAAAGGGGGACTGAACACTGAAGCTTTCTTT
CATKGGLNTEAFF
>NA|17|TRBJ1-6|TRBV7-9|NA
TGTGCCAGCAGCTTATCGGGCGGGAGGATAGATAATTCACCCCTCCACTTT
CASSLSGGRIDNSPLHF
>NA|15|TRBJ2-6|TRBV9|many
TGTGCCAGCAGCGCCAGCCTGTCTGGGGCCAACGTCCTGACTTTC
CASSASLSGANVLTF
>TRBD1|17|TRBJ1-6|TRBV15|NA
TGTGCCACCAGCAGAGTCCCCCCAGGACAGGGGAGTTCACCCCTCCACTTT
CATSRVPPGQGSSPLHF
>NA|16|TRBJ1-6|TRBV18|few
TGTGCCAGCTCATCCCAGGGAGGACAGCCCAATTCACCCCTCCACTTT
CASSSQGGQPNSPLHF
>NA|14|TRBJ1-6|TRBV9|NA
TGTGCCAGCAGCGTAGTTACGATTGGTTCACCCCTCCACTTT
CASSVVTIGSPLHF
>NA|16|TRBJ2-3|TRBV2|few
TGTGCCAGCAGTGGACAGGTGGGGGCTAGCACAGATACGCAGTATTTT
CASSGQVGASTDTQYF
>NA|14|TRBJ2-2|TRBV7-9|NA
TGTGCCAGCAGCTTAACGGTGAACACCGGGGAGCTGTTTTTT
CASSLTVNTGELFF
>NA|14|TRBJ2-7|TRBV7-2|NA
TGTGCCAGCAGCTTGGCTAGCGAGGGGTACGAGCAGTACTTC
CASSLASEGYEQYF
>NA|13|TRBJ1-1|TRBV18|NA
TGTGCCAGCTCCCAAGGGACAAACACTGAAGCTTTCTTT
CASSQGTNTEAFF
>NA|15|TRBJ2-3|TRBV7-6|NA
TGTGCCAGCAGCCCCTTCGCAGGGCCCCGCGATACGCAGTATTTT
CASSPFAGPRDTQYF
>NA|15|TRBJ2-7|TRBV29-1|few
TGCAGCGTTGAAGATAGGCAGGGTTTAACCTACGAGCAGTACTTC
CSVEDRQGLTYEQYF